This record concerns one TCR beta chain sequence. In the study's own analysis: Amplification of reference gene primers provided the estimated nucleated cell counts. Method: immunoSEQ multiplex PCR; TCRdb's copy keeps in-frame clones and lacks some. V and J calls and clone size are given by that table; D and trimming were obtained from the DNA. The table includes 200,000 to 250,000 clones, roughly 84% detected once. The data belong to a study of blood T cell repertoires in COVID-19. Study background: COVID-19 samples, acute and convalescent, were from the United States, Italy and Spain.

The CDR3 loop spans 14 amino acids. V shed 5 bases and J 6 bases; nucleotides not matched to a gene: 10. CDR1 and CDR2 from the germline V gene are SGHRS and YFSETQ. The receptor comes from a woman older than 75 with acute or convalescent COVID-19. The rearrangement uses TRBV5-1 and TRBJ1-1; 7 nucleotides align to TRBD1. The sample taken for sequencing was peripheral blood. CDR3 protein: CASSYGTAMAEAFF. As DNA, the CDR3 is TGCGCCAGCAGTTATGGGACAGCCATGGCTGAAGCTTTCTTT. Full variable domain (remainder filled in from reference TRBV5-1 and TRBJ1-1): KAGVTQTPRYLIKTRGQQVTLSCSPISGHRSVSWYQQTPGQGLQFLFEYFSETQRNKGNFPGRFSGRQFSNSRSEMNVSTLELGDSALYLCASSYGTAMAEAFFGQGTRLTVV.